This TCR beta chain was identified in a study of T-cell memory formation after mild COVID-19. TCRdb reprocessed the 5' RACE reads via MiXCR and lists one record per CDR3 protein. The sample has some 260,000 distinct CDR3 sequences, 16% seen once. Comment on this clonotype: What it binds is not known.

With 3 bases clipped from V and 7 bases from J, the junction kept 11 bases outside the gene matches. The CDR3 is 16 amino acids. The V gene's germline CDR1 is LGHDT and CDR2 YNNKEL (reference sequence). General study findings and limits: Some responding clones appeared in pre-infection memory, suggesting cross-reactive memory joined. Proof of SARS-CoV-2 specificity was absent for the second-wave clones that crested on day 37.

The sequence was obtained from a man aged 18 to 30 who had mild COVID-19 (a few samples of this study predate the infection). Cell type and time point are not known. The chain uses TRBV3-1 and TRBJ1-4; the match to TRBD1 covers 7 bases. Input material: PBMCs or a T cell subset sorted from them (not recorded which). In nucleotides, the CDR3 is TGTGCCAGCAGCCAGGCGAAGGGGGCGGGCGGTGAAAAACTGTTTTTT. Protein: CASSQAKGAGGEKLFF.